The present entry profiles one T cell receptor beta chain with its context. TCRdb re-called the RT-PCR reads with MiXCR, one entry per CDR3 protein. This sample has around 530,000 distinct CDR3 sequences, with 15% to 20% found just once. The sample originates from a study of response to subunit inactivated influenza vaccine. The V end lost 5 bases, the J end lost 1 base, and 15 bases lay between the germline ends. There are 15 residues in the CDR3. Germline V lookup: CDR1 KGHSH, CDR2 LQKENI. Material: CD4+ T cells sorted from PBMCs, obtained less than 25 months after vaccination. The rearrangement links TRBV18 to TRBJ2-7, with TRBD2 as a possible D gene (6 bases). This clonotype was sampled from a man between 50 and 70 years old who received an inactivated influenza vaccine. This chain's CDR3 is CASSTPGLKSYEQYF. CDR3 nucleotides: TGTGCCAGCTCAACCCCGGGACTGAAATCCTACGAGCAGTACTTC.